The present TCR beta chain was sequenced within a study of blood T cell repertoires in COVID-19 (dated by TCRdb to 2019 to 2021). As for the study more broadly: The collaborator samples originated in the United States, Italy and Spain and spanned the acute and convalescent phases of COVID-19. The repertoires were released in a freely available public database meant as a resource for research on the immune response to SARS-CoV-2. Subjects who had been exposed to COVID-19, were actively infected with it, or had recovered from it provided the deeply sampled blood TCRbeta repertoires that made up the dataset. The material from the prospective study consisted of cDNA or gDNA derived from T cells, B-cell-depleted T cells, or PBMCs. The samples were drawn from the first 160 participants of the ongoing ImmuneRACE study and from 950 to 1,500 subjects provided by 6 global collaborators. Where available, HLA class I and class II types were taken from metadata supplied by the sample provider and were not determined by assay-based typing. Nearly every sample came with metadata listing a de-identified subject ID, COVID-19 status, age in years and sex. Overall study results and their limits: How much clinical and demographic metadata was included differed by source and by participant, and the metadata was provided uncurated.

The CDR1 and CDR2 encoded by the germline V gene are SGHRS and YFSETQ. V and J are trimmed by 5 bases and 2 bases, and the gene matches miss 3 bases of the junction. Taken from cysteine to phenylalanine, the CDR3 has 13 residues. Only the CDR3 DNA stays, 39 bases, in frame from base 1. Worth noting for this clone: The target of this receptor is not known. No qualities accompany the bases; no much larger clone lies one base away.

The immunoSEQ Assay, a bias-controlled multiplex PCR, was used to amplify TCRbeta CDR3 regions from genomic DNA. The original methods were these. Nucleated cell counts per sample were estimated from amplification of reference gene primers within the assay. To quantify the absolute abundance of each unique TCRbeta CDR3 rearrangement, sequence reads were collapsed and filtered. For each sample, productive Simpson clonality was calculated by taking the square root of Simpson's diversity index across productive rearrangements. Imported from immuneACCESS, the table was reduced by TCRdb to in-frame sequences with V and J called. These copies leave out some clones; in studies compared against another copy, an unresolved V gene accounts for under half, and the cause of the remainder is not known. V and J calls and clone size are copied from that table; D and trimming were computed from the DNA. For this sample there are roughly 160,000 clones; 81% appear just once. Clones ranked in the top ten supply about 5.8% of the sample.

Participants in the prospective study were enrolled through a virtual design, were aged roughly 18 to 100 years, and lived in roughly 24 United States geographic areas. In the prospective study, participants were assigned to cohorts based on the clinical history participants reported in a screening survey and a study questionnaire. Each participant in the prospective study had whole blood, serum and a nasopharyngeal or oropharyngeal swab collected by mobile phlebotomists. Participants in the prospective study had the option to provide additional blood draws and questionnaires over a roughly two-month period. Blood samples from the prospective study were shipped frozen or at room temperature prior to DNA extraction.

The sample taken for sequencing was PBMCs or T cells enriched from blood (not recorded which). The chain is assembled from TRBV5-1 and TRBJ2-5, and 7 junctional nucleotides match TRBD2. This receptor was obtained from a woman aged 40 to 55 with acute COVID-19. The CDR3 region: CASSGAGQETQYF. The base sequence is TGCGCCAGCAGTGGAGCGGGACAAGAGACCCAGTACTTC.